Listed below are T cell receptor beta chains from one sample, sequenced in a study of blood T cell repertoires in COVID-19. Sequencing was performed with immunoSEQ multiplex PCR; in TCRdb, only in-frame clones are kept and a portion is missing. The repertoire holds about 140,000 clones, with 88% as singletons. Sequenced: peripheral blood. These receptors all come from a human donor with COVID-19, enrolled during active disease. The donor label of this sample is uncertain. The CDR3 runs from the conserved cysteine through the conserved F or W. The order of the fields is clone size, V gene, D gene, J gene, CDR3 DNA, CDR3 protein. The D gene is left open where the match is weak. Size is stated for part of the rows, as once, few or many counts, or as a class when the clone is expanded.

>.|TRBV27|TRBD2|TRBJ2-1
TGTGCCAGCAGCTCCCGGGGCGGGAGGGGAGTCTACAATGAGCAGTTCTTC
CASSSRGGRGVYNEQFF
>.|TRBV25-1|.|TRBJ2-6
TGTGCCAGCAGTGATACCAGCTCTGGGGCCAACGTCCTGACTTTC
CASSDTSSGANVLTF
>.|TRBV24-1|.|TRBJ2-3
TGTGCCACCAGTGATACTTGGACTGCCGGTGGGAATACGCAGTATTTT
CATSDTWTAGGNTQYF
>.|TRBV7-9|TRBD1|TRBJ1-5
TGTGCCAGCAGCAAAGACAGGGGGCAAGGTAGCAATCAGCCCCAGCATTTT
CASSKDRGQGSNQPQHF
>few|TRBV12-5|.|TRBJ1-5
TGTGCTAGTGGTTTGGCCCAGGGATATAGCAATCAGCCCCAGCATTTT
CASGLAQGYSNQPQHF
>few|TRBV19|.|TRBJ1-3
TGTGCCAGTAGGGAGGCGGCCTCTGGAAACACCATATATTTT
CASREAASGNTIYF
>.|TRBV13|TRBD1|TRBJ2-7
TGTGCCAGCAGCCCATGGGGACAGGGACCATCATGGAGGGCGACCTACGAGCAGTACTTC
CASSPWGQGPSWRATYEQYF
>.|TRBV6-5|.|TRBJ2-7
TGTGCCAGCAGTTACTCAACAGGCGGTCCCTACGAGCAGTACTTC
CASSYSTGGPYEQYF
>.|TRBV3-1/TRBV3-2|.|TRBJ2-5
TGTGCCAGCAGCCAAGAGGTCAGGGGCCAGGAGACCCAGTACTTC
CASSQEVRGQETQYF
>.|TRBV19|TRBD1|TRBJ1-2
TGTGCCAGTAACATTCGGGACAGGACTAACTATGGCTACACCTTC
CASNIRDRTNYGYTF
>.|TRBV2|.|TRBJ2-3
TGTGCCAGCAGCAGGGGACCCATGAGCACAGATACGCAGTATTTT
CASSRGPMSTDTQYF
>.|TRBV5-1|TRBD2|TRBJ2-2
TGCGCCAGCAGCTTACTCCCCAGGTTGGGGGGGGTCCAGGCCGGGGAGCTGTTTTTT
CASSLLPRLGGVQAGELFF
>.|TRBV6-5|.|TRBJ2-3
TGTGCCAGCAGTTACACCGAAGCCGCCACAGATACGCAGTATTTT
CASSYTEAATDTQYF
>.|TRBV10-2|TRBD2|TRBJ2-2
TGCGCCAGCAGTGCCAGCGGGAGGGTTGACGGGGAGCTGTTTTTT
CASSASGRVDGELFF
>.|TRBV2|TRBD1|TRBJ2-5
TGTGCCAGCACCCTGGGACAGGGTTCTCAAGAGACCCAGTACTTC
CASTLGQGSQETQYF
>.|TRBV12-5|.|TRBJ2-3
TGTGCTAGTGCTCTGGGAGAGGTCGGAGATACGCAGTATTTT
CASALGEVGDTQYF
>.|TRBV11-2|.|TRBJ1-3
TGTGCCAGCAGCCAGCAGACAGGCAGCTTCTCTGGAAACACCATATATTTT
CASSQQTGSFSGNTIYF
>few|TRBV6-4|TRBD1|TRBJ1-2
TGTGCCAGCAGCCCGGGACAGGCTTATGGCTACACCTTC
CASSPGQAYGYTF
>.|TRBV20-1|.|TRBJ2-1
TGCAGTGCTAAACCGGGAAATGAGCAGTTCTTC
CSAKPGNEQFF
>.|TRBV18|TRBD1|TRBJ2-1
TGTGCCAGCTCACCCACAGGGGCAAGGTCCTACAATGAGCAGTTCTTC
CASSPTGARSYNEQFF
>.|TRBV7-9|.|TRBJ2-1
TGTGCCAGCAGCCGGCTCAGGGAGGTTGAGCAGTTCTTC
CASSRLREVEQFF
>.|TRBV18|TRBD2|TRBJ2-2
TGTGCCAGCTCACCCAACCCAGCGGGGGGTACGAACACCGGGGAGCTGTTTTTT
CASSPNPAGGTNTGELFF
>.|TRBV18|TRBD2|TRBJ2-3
TGTGCCAGCTCAAGGGGACTAGCGGGAGTCACAGATACGCAGTATTTT
CASSRGLAGVTDTQYF
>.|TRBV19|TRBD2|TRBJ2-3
TGTGCCAGTAGTATACGGAGCGGGACTGACTCCACAGATACGCAGTATTTT
CASSIRSGTDSTDTQYF
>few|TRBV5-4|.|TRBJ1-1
TGTGCCAGCAGCTCTGGTTCGACAGCGAGCACTGAAGCTTTCTTT
CASSSGSTASTEAFF
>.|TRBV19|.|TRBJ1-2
TGTGCCAGTAGTATGGATCGGGGGTACTATGGCTACACCTTC
CASSMDRGYYGYTF
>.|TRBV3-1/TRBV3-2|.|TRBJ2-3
TGTGCCAGCAGCCAAAACCCACACAGCACAGATACGCAGTATTTT
CASSQNPHSTDTQYF
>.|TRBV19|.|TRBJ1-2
TGTGCCAGTAGTATAGTTGATGCAGGGTTTGGTGGCTACACCTTC
CASSIVDAGFGGYTF
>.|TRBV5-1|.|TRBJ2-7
TGCGCCAGCAGCTTGGGGTCGGGAGACGACTACGAGCAGTACTTC
CASSLGSGDDYEQYF
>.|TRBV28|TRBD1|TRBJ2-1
TGTGCCAGCGTCGACAGGGGGCTTAATGAGCAGTTCTTC
CASVDRGLNEQFF
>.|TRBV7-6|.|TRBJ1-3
TGTGCCAGCAGCTTAGTACCAGGGTCGGATGGAAACACCATATATTTT
CASSLVPGSDGNTIYF
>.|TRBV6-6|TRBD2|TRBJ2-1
TGTGCCAGCATGATAAATGAGCGGGGGAATGAGCAGTTCTTC
CASMINERGNEQFF
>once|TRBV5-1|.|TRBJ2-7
TGCGCCAGCAGCCCTACCCCCGGGTCCGCCTACGAGCAGTACTTC
CASSPTPGSAYEQYF
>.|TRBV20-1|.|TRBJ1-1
TGCAGTGCTAGTAACCCCTTAGGGGCACTTGAAGCTTTCTTT
CSASNPLGALEAFF
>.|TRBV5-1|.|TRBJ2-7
TGCGCCAGCAGCTTGGAGGGGCAGTTTGGTGGCGAGCAGTACTTC
CASSLEGQFGGEQYF
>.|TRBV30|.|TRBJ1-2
TGTGCCTGGAGTGTCAGGGACTATGGCTACACCTTC
CAWSVRDYGYTF
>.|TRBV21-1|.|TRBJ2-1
TGTGCCAGCAGCAACCCGGACTCCCGGAAGGGTGAGCAGTTCTTC
CASSNPDSRKGEQFF
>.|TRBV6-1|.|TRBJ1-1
TGTGCCAGCAGTGAAGAAGGGGGTGGTTTCGCTGAAGCTTTCTTT
CASSEEGGGFAEAFF
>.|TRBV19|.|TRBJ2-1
TGTGCCAGTAGGAGCAGGCGGGTGGTGGGGAATGAGCAGTTCTTC
CASRSRRVVGNEQFF
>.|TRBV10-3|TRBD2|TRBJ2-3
TGTGCCATCAGTGGGGCTAGCGGGGGGCCGAGCACAGATACGCAGTATTTT
CAISGASGGPSTDTQYF
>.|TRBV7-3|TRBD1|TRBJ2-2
TGTGCCAGCAGCTACCAGACAGGGGGTAGAACAATCAACACCGGGGAGCTGTTTTTT
CASSYQTGGRTINTGELFF
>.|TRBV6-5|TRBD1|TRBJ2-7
TGTGCCAGCAGTTACTTGGGACAGACCTACGAGCAGTACTTC
CASSYLGQTYEQYF
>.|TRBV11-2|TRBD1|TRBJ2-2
TGTGCCAGCAGCTTACAGGGGGCCACCGGGGAGCTGTTTTTT
CASSLQGATGELFF
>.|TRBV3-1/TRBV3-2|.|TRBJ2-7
TGTGCCAGCAGCCAAGGTCTGAGTGAGCAGTACTTC
CASSQGLSEQYF
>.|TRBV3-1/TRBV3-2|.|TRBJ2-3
TGTGCCAGCAGCCGTCCAACAGATACGCAGTATTTT
CASSRPTDTQYF
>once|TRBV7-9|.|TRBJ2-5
TGTGCCAGCAGCTTAGGCGCAGGTCTAACGGAGACCCAGTACTTC
CASSLGAGLTETQYF
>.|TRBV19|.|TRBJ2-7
TGTGCCAGTAGTATAAAGGCGGGACAGCACTACGAGCAGTACTTC
CASSIKAGQHYEQYF
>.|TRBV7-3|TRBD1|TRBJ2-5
TGTGCCAGCAGCCCGGGACAGGGGAGGGGGACCCAGTACTTC
CASSPGQGRGTQYF
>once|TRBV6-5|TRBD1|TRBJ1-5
TGTGCCAGCAGCCCCTCAGGGGGATCCAATCAGCCCCAGCATTTT
CASSPSGGSNQPQHF
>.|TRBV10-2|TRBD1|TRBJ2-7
TGCGCCAGCAGGACAGGGGGCAACAACGAGCAGTACTTC
CASRTGGNNEQYF
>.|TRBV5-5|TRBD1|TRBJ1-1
TGTGCCAGCAGCTTGGCCGGGCAGGGGGCGGGCACTGAAGCTTTCTTT
CASSLAGQGAGTEAFF
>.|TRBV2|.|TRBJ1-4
TGTGCCAGCAATGGCAGGGTAGCAACTAATGAAAAACTGTTTTTT
CASNGRVATNEKLFF
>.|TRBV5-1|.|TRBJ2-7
TGCGCCAGCAGAGTAAACTTCGGCTCCTACGAGCAGTACTTC
CASRVNFGSYEQYF
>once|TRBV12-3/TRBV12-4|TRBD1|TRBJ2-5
TGTGCCAGCAACGTCGACAGGGAGGAGACCCAGTACTTC
CASNVDREETQYF
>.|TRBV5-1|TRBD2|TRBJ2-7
TGCGCCAGCAGCGATCCCCTATTAGCGGGTTCCTACGAGCAGTACTTC
CASSDPLLAGSYEQYF
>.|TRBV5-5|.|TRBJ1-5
TGTGCCAGCAGCGCGTGGGGCCAGCCCCAGCATTTT
CASSAWGQPQHF
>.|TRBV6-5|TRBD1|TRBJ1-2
TGTGCCAGCAGTCTTGGCGGGACAGGTGACATTGGCTACACCTTC
CASSLGGTGDIGYTF
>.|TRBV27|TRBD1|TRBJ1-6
TGTGCCAGCAGTTCGACAGGGGGCAACTCCTATAATTCACCCCTCCACTTT
CASSSTGGNSYNSPLHF
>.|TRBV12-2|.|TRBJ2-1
TGTGCAAGTCGCTTAGGTAGAGAGCGGGGGGGGCGGAATGAGCAGTTCTTC
CASRLGRERGGRNEQFF